These 11 T cell receptor beta chains came from one sample sequenced in a study of lymphopenia after photon versus proton radiotherapy. The table came from immunoSEQ multiplex PCR; TCRdb's copy has only in-frame clones and leaves some out. The sample carries some 44,000 clones, approximately 80% recorded once. The material was peripheral blood, obtained from a patient treated with proton-based radiotherapy. These receptor sequences come from an older woman with pancreatic cancer.

The chain is built from TRBV6-6 and TRBJ1-2, with D maybe TRBD1 (5 bases). Germline CDR1 and CDR2: MNHNY and SVGAGI (reference sequence). The length of the CDR3 is 15 residues. Trimming stripped 7 bases from V and 0 bases from J, with 15 bases between. CDR3 nucleotides: TGTGCCAGCAAGTGGAAGGGGCAAGCTAACTATGGCTACACCTTC. This sequence encodes CASKWKGQANYGYTF.

The V and J genes are TRBV28 and TRBJ2-7, with D perhaps given as TRBD1 or TRBD2 (5 bases each). The germline CDR1 and CDR2 sequences are MDHEN and SYDVKM. The CDR3 totals 16 residues. V was trimmed by 0 bases and J by 3 bases, leaving 15 bases between them. CDR3 sequence (DNA): TGTGCCAGCAGTTTATGGGGCGTGGCTGGGGGCTACGAGCAGTACTTC. Its translation is CASSLWGVAGGYEQYF.

V gene TRBV27 combines with J gene TRBJ1-1; D is unclear. The CDR3 contains 14 residues. In germline, CDR1 is MNHEY, CDR2 SMNVEV (reference sequence). The germline V and J ends were trimmed by 6 bases and 1 base, with 12 bases remaining between them. Here the CDR3 DNA reads TGTGCCAGCAGCGAGCGAAGGACGAACACTGAAGCTTTCTTT. Its translation: CASSERRTNTEAFF.

The V and J genes are TRBV7-2 and TRBJ2-3, with D possibly being TRBD1 (5 bases). This CDR3 has 13 residues. From germline, CDR1 is SGHTA and CDR2 FQGNSA. V lost 3 bases and J 5 bases, leaving 9 bases between the germline ends. CDR3 sequence reads: CASSFVREDTQYF. The CDR3 nucleotides are TGTGCCAGCAGCTTCGTCAGGGAAGATACGCAGTATTTT.

The CDR3 DNA reads TGTGCCAGCAGTGGGGACAGGGGAGCCAAAAACATTCAGTACTTC. It encodes CASSGDRGAKNIQYF. The chain couples TRBV2 to TRBJ2-4; 10 bases agree with TRBD1. This CDR3 contains 15 residues. J lost 0 bases, V lost 4 bases, and 0 bases had no gene match. Germline V gives CDR1 SNHLY, CDR2 FYNNEI.

V is TRBV10-3 and J is TRBJ2-2, with a weak D call TRBD1 (6 bases). V lost 0 bases and J lost 6, with 11 bases in between. Germline V lookup: CDR1 ENHRY, CDR2 SYGVKD. The CDR3 is made up of 15 amino acids. The CDR3 DNA is TGTGCCATCAGTGAGTCGGCAGGGGTGGCCGGGGAGCTGTTTTTT. Translated, it gives CAISESAGVAGELFF.

V gene TRBV6-5 combines with J gene TRBJ1-4; 8 nucleotides agree with TRBD1. Germline V gene sequence: CDR1 MNHEY, CDR2 SVGAGI. The CDR3 contains 15 residues. Trimming cost V 7 bases and J 8 bases; bases outside gene matches: 12. CDR3 DNA sequence: TGTGCCAGCACCCCCTCCGGGACAGGAGCGGAAAAACTGTTTTTT. It yields the protein CASTPSGTGAEKLFF.

This clone counts as medium-sized. The J gene is TRBJ2-7, the V gene TRBV6-5; 10 bases are a match to TRBD2. Germline CDR1 MNHEY, CDR2 SVGAGI. The ends lost 3 bases at V and 2 bases at J; junction bases unmatched: 7. The CDR3 contains 16 residues. The CDR3 region has the DNA TGTGCCAGCAGTTATGATAGCGGGAGGCAAGCCTACGAGCAGTACTTC. This codes for CASSYDSGRQAYEQYF.

The rearrangement uses TRBV5-8 and TRBJ1-1; D is undetermined. Looked up from germline, CDR1 is SGHTS and CDR2 is YDEGEE. The length of the CDR3 is 13 residues. The V gene lost 2 bases and the J gene lost 7 bases, with 12 bases spanning the gap. The CDR3 DNA is TGTGCCAGCAGCTTAGTCGTGCAGCGTGAAGCTTTCTTT. Translation: CASSLVVQREAFF.

V usage is TRBV7-2 and J usage is TRBJ2-2; TRBD2 might be the D (6 bases). The CDR3 contains 16 residues. CDR1 SGHTA and CDR2 FQGNSA come from the germline V gene. Trimming removed 1 base at V and 4 bases at J, with 13 bases between. DNA for the CDR3: TGTGCCAGCAGCTTAGAAAGCGGGCGGAGCACCGGGGAGCTGTTTTTT. Residues: CASSLESGRSTGELFF.

The rearrangement uses TRBV7-3 and TRBJ2-1; TRBD1 matches 9 bases. CDR1 SGHTA and CDR2 FQGTGA come from the germline V gene. This CDR3 comprises 16 residues. The junction had 9 bases not matched to a gene; V was cut back by 2 bases and J by 7 bases. CDR3 sequence: CASSLLIGTGLNEQFF. The CDR3 DNA is TGTGCCAGCAGCTTACTTATCGGGACAGGGTTAAATGAGCAGTTCTTC.